This T cell receptor (beta chain) comes out of a study of cytomegalovirus exposure and HLA in healthy donors. Study-wide points: Donor immune exposure was known only as CMV serostatus.

The CDR3 runs 17 residues. V was trimmed by 4 bases and J by 8 bases, leaving 25 bases between them. CDR1 is SEHNR and CDR2 is FQNEAQ in the germline V gene (reference sequence). Of note for this clone: The antigen remains undetermined.

The PCR used 60 Vbeta and 13 Jbeta primers. Profiled with immunoSEQ multiplex PCR; TCRdb holds only in-frame clones, not every one. Altogether fewer than 150,000 clones are present, around 67% being singletons, with the ten largest covering over 3.5%. The origin of this receptor is a woman between 40 and 55 years old in good health and CMV-seronegative. The V gene is TRBV7-9, the J gene TRBJ2-3; a possible D gene is TRBD1 (6 bases). Specimen: PBMCs. CDR3 in DNA: TGTGCCAGCAGCTCCCGGAGGACAGATCCTCGTATGGCTACGCAGTATTTT. It translates to CASSSRRTDPRMATQYF.